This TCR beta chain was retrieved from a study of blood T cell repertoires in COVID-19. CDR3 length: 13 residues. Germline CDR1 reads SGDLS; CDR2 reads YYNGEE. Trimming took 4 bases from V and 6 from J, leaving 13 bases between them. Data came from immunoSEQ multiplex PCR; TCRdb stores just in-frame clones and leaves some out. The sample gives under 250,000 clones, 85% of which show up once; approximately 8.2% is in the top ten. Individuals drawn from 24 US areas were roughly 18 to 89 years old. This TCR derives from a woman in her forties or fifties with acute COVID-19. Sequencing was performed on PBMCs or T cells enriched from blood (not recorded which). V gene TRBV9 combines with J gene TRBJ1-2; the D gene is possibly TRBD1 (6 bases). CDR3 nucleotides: TGTGCCAGCAGCACAGGGCAGGGAGATGGCTACACCTTC. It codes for CASSTGQGDGYTF.